The rows below give T cell receptor beta chains drawn from one sample of a study of blood T cell repertoires in COVID-19. Here immunoSEQ multiplex PCR was the method, and the copy in TCRdb shows in-frame clones only, minus some. Of about 180,000 clones in the sample, 70% to 85% were seen once. The specimen was peripheral blood. The receptors were sampled from a human donor in a cohort sampled during active COVID-19. The CDR3 runs from the conserved cysteine through the conserved F or W. Fields, in order: CDR3 DNA, CDR3 protein, D gene, V gene, J gene, clone size. A D gene is named only where the DNA matches it firmly. Size tells how often a clone was seen (once, few, many) or the class of an expanded clone, and some rows leave it out.

CDR3 DNA: TGTGCCAGCAGCCACAGAGCCTCTAGCGGGGGAATGAACACCGGGGAGCTGTTTTTT
CDR3 protein: CASSHRASSGGMNTGELFF
D gene: TRBD2
V gene: TRBV3-1/TRBV3-2
J gene: TRBJ2-2
clone size: once

CDR3 DNA: TGTGCCAGCAGCGTGGGGACAGGGGGCCTCCAAGAGACCCAGTACTTC
CDR3 protein: CASSVGTGGLQETQYF
D gene: TRBD1
V gene: TRBV9
J gene: TRBJ2-5
clone size: .

CDR3 DNA: TGTGCCAGCAGCTTCCGGAGGGCACACTCCTACGAGCAGTACTTC
CDR3 protein: CASSFRRAHSYEQYF
D gene: .
V gene: TRBV11-2
J gene: TRBJ2-7
clone size: .

CDR3 DNA: TGTGCCAGCAGCCCCCAGGTTAGGGGGGGGTCAGATACGCAGTATTTT
CDR3 protein: CASSPQVRGGSDTQYF
D gene: .
V gene: TRBV7-3
J gene: TRBJ2-3
clone size: .

CDR3 DNA: TGTGCCAGCAGCCAAGATAGGCAGGGATCCTCTGGAAACACCATATATTTT
CDR3 protein: CASSQDRQGSSGNTIYF
D gene: .
V gene: TRBV4-2
J gene: TRBJ1-3
clone size: .

CDR3 DNA: TGTGCCTGTAAAGACAGGGCTTGGGGCGAGCAGTACTTC
CDR3 protein: CACKDRAWGEQYF
D gene: TRBD1
V gene: TRBV30
J gene: TRBJ2-7
clone size: .

CDR3 DNA: TGTGCCTGGGAAGTCACTGGCCTCGGGGGCTACACCTTC
CDR3 protein: CAWEVTGLGGYTF
D gene: .
V gene: TRBV30
J gene: TRBJ1-2
clone size: few

CDR3 DNA: TGTGCCAGCACGACAGGGCATGGCTACACCTTC
CDR3 protein: CASTTGHGYTF
D gene: TRBD1
V gene: TRBV6-5
J gene: TRBJ1-2
clone size: .

CDR3 DNA: TGTGCCACCAGCAGACAACCTCGACAGGGAGAGGAAAAACTGTTTTTT
CDR3 protein: CATSRQPRQGEEKLFF
D gene: TRBD1
V gene: TRBV15
J gene: TRBJ1-4
clone size: .

CDR3 DNA: TGTGCCAGCAGTTTATCGGGAAACTATGGCTACACCTTC
CDR3 protein: CASSLSGNYGYTF
D gene: .
V gene: TRBV12-3/TRBV12-4
J gene: TRBJ1-2
clone size: .

CDR3 DNA: TGTGCCAGCAGTTACTCGAGTACGGTAACCCGCGAAGCTTTCTTT
CDR3 protein: CASSYSSTVTREAFF
D gene: .
V gene: TRBV6-5
J gene: TRBJ1-1
clone size: .

CDR3 DNA: TGTGCCAGCAGCCCCCGTATAGATGGCTACACCTTC
CDR3 protein: CASSPRIDGYTF
D gene: .
V gene: TRBV21-1
J gene: TRBJ1-2
clone size: .

CDR3 DNA: TGCGCCAGCAGCTCCCGGGACGGGGGCACCGGGGAGCTGTTTTTT
CDR3 protein: CASSSRDGGTGELFF
D gene: .
V gene: TRBV5-1
J gene: TRBJ2-2
clone size: once

CDR3 DNA: TGTGCCAGCAGTGTAGGGGCGGGGGGAAGACAGCCCCAGCATTTT
CDR3 protein: CASSVGAGGRQPQHF
D gene: .
V gene: TRBV2
J gene: TRBJ1-5
clone size: .

CDR3 DNA: TGTGCCACCAGCAGAGAAATTGGCGGGGATGAGCAGTTCTTC
CDR3 protein: CATSREIGGDEQFF
D gene: .
V gene: TRBV15
J gene: TRBJ2-1
clone size: .

CDR3 DNA: TGTGTCAATAGGGGGGGTGGGCTTTCCTACGAGCAGTACTTC
CDR3 protein: CVNRGGGLSYEQYF
D gene: .
V gene: TRBV19
J gene: TRBJ2-7
clone size: .

CDR3 DNA: TGTGCCAGTAGTATGTTCGCCCGGGATGGCTACACCTTC
CDR3 protein: CASSMFARDGYTF
D gene: .
V gene: TRBV19
J gene: TRBJ1-2
clone size: .

CDR3 DNA: TGTGCCAGCAGTTACCAGGCTGGATATAATTCACCCCTCCACTTT
CDR3 protein: CASSYQAGYNSPLHF
D gene: .
V gene: TRBV6-5
J gene: TRBJ1-6
clone size: .

CDR3 DNA: TGTGCCGTCCAGGAGGTAGGCCGCTCGGGCTACACCTTC
CDR3 protein: CAVQEVGRSGYTF
D gene: .
V gene: TRBV6-5
J gene: TRBJ1-2
clone size: .

CDR3 DNA: TGTGCCAGCAGCCAAGGGCCCCTAGAACACCTAGCGGGGGGATACGAGCAGTACTTC
CDR3 protein: CASSQGPLEHLAGGYEQYF
D gene: TRBD2
V gene: TRBV3-1/TRBV3-2
J gene: TRBJ2-7
clone size: .